The next 19 T cell receptor beta chains were all read from a single sample in a study of T cells after yellow fever vaccination. TCRdb independently ran MiXCR on the 5' RACE reads; one entry per CDR3 protein. This table holds about 74,000 distinct CDR3 sequences, around 7% found once. Sequenced here: CD8+ T cells sorted from PBMCs, sampled around 5 days after the first yellow fever vaccination. These receptors originate from a man younger than 35 who received the YFV17D yellow fever vaccine.

This clonotype was seen a few times. The rearrangement joins TRBV20-1 to TRBJ2-3; D remains ambiguous. CDR1 is DFQATT, CDR2 SNEGSKA, per germline (reference sequence). Trimming removed 0 bases from V and 0 bases from J, with 7 bases in between. The CDR3 is 14 residues long. The DNA for the CDR3 is TGCAGTGCTAGAGATTGGGAAAGCACAGATACGCAGTATTTT. Translation gives CSARDWESTDTQYF.

This clonotype was counted at least ten times. The chain employs TRBV7-8 and TRBJ1-5; D unresolved. The CDR3 has 16 residues. CDR1 is SGHVS, CDR2 FQNEAQ, per germline. The V end was cut by 0 bases, the J end by 4 bases, with 13 bases between. The CDR3 DNA reads as TGTGCCAGCAGCTTAGCGAGGGCATCCCCGAATCAGCCCCAGCATTTT. It codes for CASSLARASPNQPQHF.

The chain joins TRBV27 to TRBJ2-5; D possibly corresponds to TRBD1 (6 bases). The germline V gene encodes CDR1 MNHEY and CDR2 SMNVEV (reference sequence). There are 13 residues in the CDR3. Between the trimmed V and J ends, which lost 7 bases and 5 bases, there was a span of 14 bases. The CDR3 protein is CASMPGGRETQYF. The CDR3 nucleotides are TGTGCCAGCATGCCTGGGGGCAGGGAGACCCAGTACTTC.

This sequence joins TRBV7-3 and TRBJ2-1, with 7 positions matching TRBD2. Germline values: CDR1 SGHTA, CDR2 FQGTGA. This CDR3 spans 18 amino acids. This chain's CDR3 is CTISPLRERGGTYNEQFF. In DNA form, the CDR3 reads TGTACCATCAGCCCCCTTAGGGAGCGGGGAGGGACCTACAATGAGCAGTTCTTC. Full variable domain (outside the CDR3, taken from reference TRBV7-3 and TRBJ2-1): GAGVSQTPSNKVTEKGKYVELRCDPISGHTALYWYRQSLGQGPEFLIYFQGTGAADDSGLPNDRFFAVRPEGSVSTLKIQRTERGDSAVYLCTISPLRERGGTYNEQFFGPGTRLTVL.

In nucleotides, the CDR3 is TGTGCCAGCAGCTTAACCTTGGGCTCGGGGGGGCCCGGAAACATTCAGTACTTC. It codes for CASSLTLGSGGPGNIQYF. V and J are TRBV7-8 and TRBJ2-4, with 8 nucleotides matching TRBD2. The CDR3 is 18 amino acids. Germline V gene lookup returns CDR1 SGHVS and CDR2 FQNEAQ. V lost 2 bases to trimming and J lost 6 bases; unmatched junction nucleotides: 15.

This clonotype came up many times. The chain recombines TRBV24-1 with TRBJ2-1; D call uncertain. The CDR3 has 15 residues. Germline V gene sequence: CDR1 KGHDR, CDR2 SFDVKD. Trimming left V 2 bases short and J 1 base short, with 8 bases between. The DNA of the CDR3 is TGTGCCACCAGTGATTCCCGTATATCCTACAATGAGCAGTTCTTC. Residues: CATSDSRISYNEQFF.

The J gene is TRBJ2-2, the V gene TRBV7-2; D gene ambiguous. V was pared by 0 bases and J by 5 bases, with 10 bases between. Germline V lookup: CDR1 SGHTA, CDR2 FQGNSA. The CDR3 consists of 15 residues. The CDR3, as DNA: TGTGCCAGCAGCTTAGCGCTGTACGGGACCGGGGAGCTGTTTTTT. Amino acids: CASSLALYGTGELFF.

This clonotype was detected ten times or more. The genes are TRBV12-3 or TRBV12-4 and TRBJ2-5; TRBD1 or TRBD2 may be the D gene (6 bases each). The CDR3 sequence is 14 residues long. V gave up 0 bases and J gave up 3 bases, with 8 bases separating them. As DNA, the CDR3 is TGTGCCAGCAGTTTAGCAGGGGGGAAAGAGACCCAGTACTTC. It codes for CASSLAGGKETQYF.

The chain employs TRBV19 and TRBJ2-2; D remains ambiguous. The CDR3 loop spans 15 amino acids. The V gene's germline CDR1 is LNHDA and CDR2 SQIVND (reference sequence). Trimming stripped 6 bases from V and 2 bases from J, with 13 bases between. Here the CDR3 reads CASSSADGNTGELFF. CDR3 in DNA: TGTGCCAGTAGCTCGGCGGACGGAAACACCGGGGAGCTGTTTTTT.

V and J are TRBV5-4 and TRBJ2-7, with 11 positions matching TRBD1. This CDR3 region has 15 residues. Trimming cost V 5 bases and J 1 base; bases outside gene matches: 5. CDR1 and CDR2 (germline): SGHNT, YYREEE (reference sequence). Here the CDR3 DNA reads TGTGCCAGCAGACCCGGGACAGGGGGTTCCTACGAGCAGTACTTC. Translation: CASRPGTGGSYEQYF.

The rearrangement joins TRBV14 to TRBJ2-5; TRBD1 might be the D (6 bases). Germline loops: CDR1 SGHDN, CDR2 FVKESK. V was cut by 5 bases and J by 5 bases, with 18 bases left in between. There are 15 residues in the CDR3. The CDR3 loop reads CASSILLGAGETQYF. CDR3 sequence (DNA): TGTGCCAGCAGCATCCTTCTGGGGGCAGGGGAGACCCAGTACTTC.

The chain couples TRBV6-1 to TRBJ2-5; D is tentatively TRBD1 or TRBD2 (6 bases each). V lost 6 bases, J lost 4 bases, and 15 bases lay in between. The CDR3 has 14 residues. Per germline, CDR1 MNHNS and CDR2 SASEGT. DNA for the CDR3: TGTGCCAGCAGCTCCCTGGAGGGGGTAGAGACCCAGTACTTC. Amino acid sequence: CASSSLEGVETQYF.

There are many counts of this clonotype. The chain employs TRBV24-1 and TRBJ2-1; 8 nucleotides align to TRBD2. CDR1 and CDR2 from the germline V gene are KGHDR and SFDVKD. CDR3 length equals 16 residues. The V segment lost 3 bases and the J segment 8 bases; nucleotides outside the gene matches: 11. The CDR3 DNA reads as TGTGCCACCAGTGATGCTTTAGCGGGGAGTCAGGATGAGCAGTTCTTC. Its protein product is CATSDALAGSQDEQFF.

This chain connects TRBV13 to TRBJ2-7; 7 bases are a match to TRBD1. Germline trimming cut 5 bases from V and 3 bases from J; bases unmatched to any gene: 7. Looked up from germline, CDR1 is PRHDT and CDR2 is FYEKMQ (reference sequence). The CDR3 is 14 residues long. CDR3: CASSPKGQLYEQYV. The CDR3 DNA is TGTGCCAGCAGCCCGAAGGGACAGCTCTACGAGCAGTACGTC.

This clonotype was counted ten times or more. Mismatch with germline at one junction end may stem from a read error. This chain uses TRBV20-1 with TRBJ2-2, with D perhaps matching TRBD1 or TRBD2 (5 bases each). The CDR3 contains 16 residues. CDR1 and CDR2 from the germline V gene are DFQATT and SNEGSKA (reference sequence). CDR3 nucleotides: TGCAGCGCTAGAGATGAGGCCAGGGACAACACCGGGGAGCTGTTTTTT. It translates to CSARDEARDNTGELFF.

Ten or more counts support this clonotype. The chain employs TRBV6-5 and TRBJ1-1; unclear D gene. With 2 bases removed from V and 8 bases from J, the gap between germline ends came to 6 bases. The CDR3 has 11 residues. Germline V gene sequence: CDR1 MNHEY, CDR2 SVGAGI. Here the CDR3 DNA reads TGTGCCAGCAGTTACGGGAGAGAAGCTTTCTTT. Its protein product is CASSYGREAFF.

This clonotype was detected once. The chain combines TRBV20-1 with TRBJ2-7; 9 positions agree with TRBD1. Per germline, CDR1 DFQATT and CDR2 SNEGSKA (reference sequence). The CDR3 contains 14 residues. V lost 3 bases to trimming and J lost 3 bases; unmatched junction nucleotides: 6. The CDR3 loop is CSASPTTGGYEQYF. The CDR3 DNA sequence: TGCAGTGCTAGCCCAACGACAGGGGGCTACGAGCAGTACTTC.

This clonotype has just a few counts. V and J are TRBV27 and TRBJ2-1; D may correspond to TRBD1 or TRBD2 (5 bases each). The germline V gene encodes CDR1 MNHEY and CDR2 SMNVEV (reference sequence). The CDR3 runs 13 residues. The ends were cut back, 6 bases at V and 8 bases at J, with 14 bases in the middle. The CDR3 nucleotides are TGTGCCAGCAGGGGGGTAGTCATGGATGAGCAGTTCTTC. Translated: CASRGVVMDEQFF.

This chain connects TRBV4-1 to TRBJ1-6; 7 nucleotides line up with TRBD1. The trim removed 3 bases at V and 4 bases at J, leaving 6 bases unmatched. Per germline, CDR1 MGHRA and CDR2 YSYEKL. The CDR3 length is 16 residues. The CDR3: CASSHSGGQYNSPLHF. The CDR3 DNA is TGCGCCAGCAGCCACTCGGGGGGACAGTATAATTCACCCCTCCACTTT.